This paragraph reports one T cell receptor (beta chain). This entry belongs to a study of cytomegalovirus exposure and HLA in healthy donors. The PCR made use of 60 Vbeta and 13 Jbeta primers. Measured with immunoSEQ multiplex PCR; TCRdb has only the in-frame clones, and not every one. The sample has 80,000 to 95,000 clones, 70% to 80% seen once; the top ten hold about 15%. The TCR comes from a middle-aged woman in good health and CMV-seropositive. Sequenced: PBMCs.

The CDR3 reads CASSTRTGGSFNTGELFF. The CDR3 nucleotides read TGTGCCAGCAGTACGCGGACGGGAGGATCCTTTAACACCGGGGAGCTGTTTTTT. This chain joins TRBV28 and TRBJ2-2, with TRBD2 matching over 7 bases. J lost 2 bases, V lost 5 bases, and 14 bases had no gene match. The CDR3 extends over 18 amino acids. From germline, CDR1 is MDHEN and CDR2 SYDVKM.